The clone carrying this T cell receptor (beta chain) was seen at least ten times. The data were obtained in a study of human T cells and chemical hapten exposure. From germline, CDR1 is DFQATT and CDR2 SNEGSKA (reference sequence). J lost 1 base, V lost 3 bases, and 9 bases had no gene match. The CDR3 loop spans 16 amino acids. During construction of the library, unique molecular identifiers were attached to individual cDNA molecules for quantitative, reproducible TCR counting. TCRdb re-called the RACE reads with MiXCR, one entry per CDR3 protein. In the table there are 75,000 to 95,000 distinct CDR3 sequences, 10% to 15% of which are singletons. Time point in this sample: patch test 1, 2 weeks after DPC sensitization. Treatment defined: therapeutic diphenylcyclopropenone sensitization with weekly scalp DPC.

The chain joins TRBV20-1 to TRBJ2-5, with 9 positions matching TRBD2. This sample comprised whole blood, obtained in connection with sensitization to the hapten diphenylcyclopropenone (DPC). The source of this sequence is an older woman with alopecia areata. Some clones in this sample may be carry-over from other donors' samples. This CDR3 reads CSASLNGGGVQETQYF. CDR3 DNA sequence: TGCAGTGCTAGCCTGAATGGCGGGGGGGTCCAAGAGACCCAGTACTTC.